A selection of T cell receptor beta chains follows, all from one sample in a study of identical twins. TCRdb passed the 5' RACE reads through MiXCR, listing each CDR3 protein once. The sample shows under 350,000 distinct CDR3 sequences, roughly 9.7% of them seen only once. These same records also appear under a second study, on yellow fever vaccine responses in identical twins.

The source material was CD8+ T cells sorted from blood. Receptors originate from a woman aged 18-30 years in good health. The CDR3 runs from the conserved cysteine through the conserved F or W. D genes are given only for firm matches. Only some rows state a clone size, as once, few, many or a class for expanded clones.

d_call: TRBD1; clone_size: few; j_call: TRBJ2-1; v_call: TRBV5-6; cdr3_aa: CASSTTGGNEQFF; cdr3_nt: TGTGCCAGCAGCACGACAGGGGGCAATGAGCAGTTCTTC
d_call: TRBD1; clone_size: many; j_call: TRBJ1-2; v_call: TRBV9; cdr3_aa: CASRATGGGYTF; cdr3_nt: TGTGCCAGCAGAGCAACAGGGGGCGGCTACACCTTC
d_call: -; clone_size: -; j_call: TRBJ2-7; v_call: TRBV12-3/TRBV12-4; cdr3_aa: CASSLTAGAGVEQYF; cdr3_nt: TGTGCCAGCAGTTTAACAGCAGGGGCGGGTGTCGAGCAGTACTTC
d_call: TRBD2; clone_size: few; j_call: TRBJ2-3; v_call: TRBV20-1; cdr3_aa: CSASQRETSTDTQYF; cdr3_nt: TGCAGTGCTAGCCAGCGGGAAACTAGCACAGATACGCAGTATTTT
d_call: -; clone_size: few; j_call: TRBJ2-1; v_call: TRBV7-9; cdr3_aa: CASSSFEDPEVNEQFF; cdr3_nt: TGTGCCAGCAGCTCCTTTGAGGATCCTGAGGTCAATGAGCAGTTCTTC
d_call: -; clone_size: few; j_call: TRBJ2-3; v_call: TRBV5-1; cdr3_aa: CASSAPIRGARTDTQYF; cdr3_nt: TGCGCCAGCAGCGCTCCCATCCGGGGGGCGAGGACAGATACGCAGTATTTT
d_call: TRBD1; clone_size: many; j_call: TRBJ2-1; v_call: TRBV19; cdr3_aa: CASSNRGPYNEQFF; cdr3_nt: TGTGCCAGTAGTAACAGGGGACCCTACAATGAGCAGTTCTTC
d_call: TRBD2; clone_size: few; j_call: TRBJ2-7; v_call: TRBV7-8; cdr3_aa: CASSTSGRASYEQYF; cdr3_nt: TGTGCCAGCAGCACGAGCGGGAGGGCCTCCTACGAGCAGTACTTC
d_call: TRBD2; clone_size: many; j_call: TRBJ2-2; v_call: TRBV12-3/TRBV12-4; cdr3_aa: CASSFVGRAADTGELFF; cdr3_nt: TGTGCCAGCAGTTTTGTTGGGAGGGCCGCCGACACCGGGGAGCTGTTTTTT
d_call: TRBD2; clone_size: many; j_call: TRBJ2-1; v_call: TRBV7-8; cdr3_aa: CASSHRAGETYNEQFF; cdr3_nt: TGTGCCAGCAGCCACAGAGCGGGAGAGACCTACAATGAGCAGTTCTTC
d_call: -; clone_size: -; j_call: TRBJ2-7; v_call: TRBV7-9; cdr3_aa: CASSRTEDYEQYF; cdr3_nt: TGTGCCAGCAGCAGGACCGAGGACTACGAGCAGTACTTC
d_call: -; clone_size: -; j_call: TRBJ1-4; v_call: TRBV25-1; cdr3_aa: CASSGGITNEKLFF; cdr3_nt: TGTGCCAGCAGTGGCGGTATTACTAATGAAAAACTGTTTTTT
d_call: TRBD2; clone_size: many; j_call: TRBJ2-1; v_call: TRBV7-9; cdr3_aa: CASSSLAGEYNEQFF; cdr3_nt: TGTGCCAGCAGCTCCCTAGCGGGTGAATACAATGAGCAGTTCTTC
d_call: -; clone_size: -; j_call: TRBJ2-5; v_call: TRBV7-2; cdr3_aa: CASSPLGPNVQYF; cdr3_nt: TGTGCCAGCAGCCCCCTGGGCCCGAACGTCCAGTACTTC
d_call: -; clone_size: -; j_call: TRBJ1-1; v_call: TRBV18; cdr3_aa: CASSPFGEQGLRGTEAFF; cdr3_nt: TGTGCCAGCTCACCGTTCGGGGAGCAGGGTCTTCGGGGCACTGAAGCTTTCTTT
d_call: -; clone_size: -; j_call: TRBJ1-4; v_call: TRBV20-1; cdr3_aa: CSASPGPWEEKLFF; cdr3_nt: TGCAGTGCTTCTCCCGGACCTTGGGAGGAAAAACTGTTTTTT
d_call: -; clone_size: -; j_call: TRBJ2-7; v_call: TRBV5-7; cdr3_aa: CASSIYPDRHSYEQYF; cdr3_nt: TGTGCCAGCAGCATCTACCCCGACCGCCACTCCTACGAGCAGTACTTC
d_call: -; clone_size: -; j_call: TRBJ2-5; v_call: TRBV12-3/TRBV12-4; cdr3_aa: CASSLFGRQETQYF; cdr3_nt: TGTGCCAGCAGTTTGTTCGGCCGACAAGAGACCCAGTACTTC
d_call: -; clone_size: -; j_call: TRBJ2-3; v_call: TRBV29-1; cdr3_aa: CSVGFVDLPDTQYF; cdr3_nt: TGCAGCGTTGGGTTTGTAGATCTCCCAGATACGCAGTATTTT
d_call: TRBD2; clone_size: -; j_call: TRBJ2-5; v_call: TRBV4-2; cdr3_aa: CASSPGTSGFQETQYF; cdr3_nt: TGTGCCAGCAGCCCCGGGACTAGCGGGTTTCAAGAGACCCAGTACTTC
d_call: -; clone_size: -; j_call: TRBJ1-4; v_call: TRBV29-1; cdr3_aa: CSVVLGRGEKLFF; cdr3_nt: TGCAGCGTTGTTTTGGGGCGCGGTGAAAAACTGTTTTTT
d_call: TRBD1; clone_size: many; j_call: TRBJ2-4; v_call: TRBV24-1; cdr3_aa: CATSGTGEVNIQYF; cdr3_nt: TGTGCCACCAGTGGTACAGGGGAAGTAAACATTCAGTACTTC
d_call: TRBD1; clone_size: -; j_call: TRBJ2-7; v_call: TRBV4-1; cdr3_aa: CASSAQGVYSYEQYF; cdr3_nt: TGCGCCAGCAGCGCCCAGGGGGTGTACTCCTACGAGCAGTACTTC
d_call: TRBD1; clone_size: few; j_call: TRBJ2-1; v_call: TRBV7-8; cdr3_aa: CASSQGTGGLDEQFF; cdr3_nt: TGTGCCAGCAGCCAGGGGACAGGGGGCTTAGATGAGCAGTTCTTC
d_call: -; clone_size: -; j_call: TRBJ1-5; v_call: TRBV9; cdr3_aa: CASSVDGELQPQHF; cdr3_nt: TGTGCCAGCAGCGTAGATGGGGAACTTCAGCCCCAGCATTTT
d_call: -; clone_size: -; j_call: TRBJ2-1; v_call: TRBV7-3; cdr3_aa: CASSTDGSSYNEQFF; cdr3_nt: TGTGCCAGCAGTACGGACGGTAGCTCCTACAATGAGCAGTTCTTC
d_call: -; clone_size: -; j_call: TRBJ2-7; v_call: TRBV7-8; cdr3_aa: CAIGPGLPYEQYF; cdr3_nt: TGTGCCATCGGCCCCGGGCTCCCCTACGAGCAGTACTTC
d_call: -; clone_size: many; j_call: TRBJ2-2; v_call: TRBV9; cdr3_aa: CASSGGTNTGELFF; cdr3_nt: TGTGCCAGCAGCGGCGGGACTAACACCGGGGAGCTGTTTTTT
d_call: -; clone_size: many; j_call: TRBJ2-2; v_call: TRBV5-1; cdr3_aa: CASSELNTGELFF; cdr3_nt: TGCGCCAGCAGCGAGCTTAACACCGGGGAGCTGTTTTTT
d_call: -; clone_size: many; j_call: TRBJ2-3; v_call: TRBV29-1; cdr3_aa: CSVVGGSTDTQYF; cdr3_nt: TGCAGCGTTGTTGGCGGTAGCACAGATACGCAGTATTTT
d_call: TRBD2; clone_size: -; j_call: TRBJ2-1; v_call: TRBV25-1; cdr3_aa: CASSEGLAGGVEQFF; cdr3_nt: TGTGCCAGCAGTGAGGGGCTAGCGGGAGGGGTTGAGCAGTTCTTC
d_call: -; clone_size: -; j_call: TRBJ2-5; v_call: TRBV20-1; cdr3_aa: CSASPGGQETQYF; cdr3_nt: TGCAGTGCTAGTCCCGGGGGTCAAGAGACCCAGTACTTC
d_call: -; clone_size: few; j_call: TRBJ1-1; v_call: TRBV9; cdr3_aa: CASSVGAFF; cdr3_nt: TGTGCCAGCAGCGTGGGGGCTTTCTTT
d_call: TRBD2; clone_size: few; j_call: TRBJ2-1; v_call: TRBV30; cdr3_aa: CAWKIAGEEQFF; cdr3_nt: TGTGCCTGGAAGATAGCGGGGGAGGAGCAGTTCTTC
d_call: -; clone_size: -; j_call: TRBJ1-1; v_call: TRBV5-1; cdr3_aa: CASSLGPGDAEAFF; cdr3_nt: TGCGCCAGCAGCTTGGGACCAGGGGATGCTGAAGCTTTCTTT
d_call: -; clone_size: few; j_call: TRBJ2-2; v_call: TRBV7-6; cdr3_aa: CASSLGLGTAEVVELFF; cdr3_nt: TGTGCCAGCAGCTTAGGGTTAGGGACCGCCGAGGTCGTGGAGCTGTTTTTT
d_call: -; clone_size: many; j_call: TRBJ2-7; v_call: TRBV3-1; cdr3_aa: CASSQLPPGDAYEQYF; cdr3_nt: TGTGCCAGCAGCCAACTCCCACCGGGGGATGCCTACGAGCAGTACTTC
d_call: TRBD2; clone_size: -; j_call: TRBJ2-7; v_call: TRBV14; cdr3_aa: CASSRLAGVRKLYEQYF; cdr3_nt: TGTGCCAGCAGCCGACTAGCGGGAGTTCGGAAACTCTACGAGCAGTACTTC
d_call: -; clone_size: many; j_call: TRBJ2-7; v_call: TRBV5-1; cdr3_aa: CASRFGEEQYF; cdr3_nt: TGCGCCAGCAGGTTTGGGGAAGAGCAGTACTTC
d_call: -; clone_size: few; j_call: TRBJ2-7; v_call: TRBV11-2; cdr3_aa: CASSLEFRAAYEQYF; cdr3_nt: TGTGCCAGCAGCTTAGAATTTCGGGCCGCCTACGAGCAGTACTTC
d_call: -; clone_size: many; j_call: TRBJ2-5; v_call: TRBV7-2; cdr3_aa: CASSSRQTSYQETQYF; cdr3_nt: TGTGCCAGCAGCTCACGACAGACGAGTTATCAAGAGACCCAGTACTTC
d_call: -; clone_size: -; j_call: TRBJ2-7; v_call: TRBV6-5; cdr3_aa: CASSFEPTYEQYF; cdr3_nt: TGTGCCAGCAGTTTCGAACCTACCTACGAGCAGTACTTC
d_call: TRBD1; clone_size: many; j_call: TRBJ2-7; v_call: TRBV4-3; cdr3_aa: CASSQGTGRNYEQYF; cdr3_nt: TGCGCCAGCAGCCAAGGGACAGGGCGAAACTACGAGCAGTACTTC
d_call: -; clone_size: -; j_call: TRBJ2-1; v_call: TRBV4-1; cdr3_aa: CASSQSPGQDEQFF; cdr3_nt: TGCGCCAGCAGCCAAAGCCCAGGCCAGGATGAGCAGTTCTTC
d_call: TRBD2; clone_size: few; j_call: TRBJ2-1; v_call: TRBV7-2; cdr3_aa: CASSLEVSGAYNEQFF; cdr3_nt: TGTGCCAGCAGCTTAGAGGTTAGCGGGGCCTACAATGAGCAGTTCTTC
d_call: -; clone_size: -; j_call: TRBJ2-1; v_call: TRBV11-2; cdr3_aa: CASSLQAVYNEQFF; cdr3_nt: TGTGCCAGCAGCTTACAAGCTGTCTACAATGAGCAGTTCTTC
d_call: -; clone_size: many; j_call: TRBJ1-1; v_call: TRBV6-5; cdr3_aa: CASSYSLGNTEAFF; cdr3_nt: TGTGCCAGCAGTTACTCGCTGGGTAACACTGAAGCTTTCTTT
d_call: TRBD1; clone_size: -; j_call: TRBJ2-7; v_call: TRBV29-1; cdr3_aa: CSVEEQGVSSYEQYF; cdr3_nt: TGCAGCGTTGAAGAACAGGGGGTTTCGTCCTACGAGCAGTACTTC
d_call: TRBD1; clone_size: many; j_call: TRBJ2-7; v_call: TRBV7-9; cdr3_aa: CASSERDRPPYEQYF; cdr3_nt: TGTGCCAGCAGCGAACGGGACAGACCCCCCTACGAGCAGTACTTC
d_call: -; clone_size: few; j_call: TRBJ2-1; v_call: TRBV20-1; cdr3_aa: CSAILGGAYNEQFF; cdr3_nt: TGCAGTGCTATACTTGGCGGGGCATACAATGAGCAGTTCTTC
d_call: -; clone_size: many; j_call: TRBJ2-5; v_call: TRBV10-3; cdr3_aa: CAISGQDSQETQYF; cdr3_nt: TGTGCCATCAGTGGGCAGGACTCCCAAGAGACCCAGTACTTC
d_call: -; clone_size: many; j_call: TRBJ2-5; v_call: TRBV27; cdr3_aa: CASSSTGVWETQYF; cdr3_nt: TGTGCCAGCAGTTCGACGGGAGTCTGGGAGACCCAGTACTTC
d_call: -; clone_size: few; j_call: TRBJ2-7; v_call: TRBV28; cdr3_aa: CASKGRLGEQYF; cdr3_nt: TGTGCCAGCAAAGGGAGATTGGGGGAGCAGTACTTC